The rows below give T cell receptor beta chains drawn from one sample of a study of cytomegalovirus exposure and HLA in healthy donors. Sequencing used immunoSEQ multiplex PCR; TCRdb keeps in-frame clones, though not all of them. This repertoire shows 200,000 to 250,000 clones, 85% to 90% found once; its top ten account for 1%. Source material: PBMCs. The source is a woman between 18 and 29 years old in good health and CMV-seronegative. Both conserved end residues are part of each CDR3. D genes are given only for firm matches. The size of a clone is reported for some rows only, either as once, few or many, or as a class for expanded clones.

CDR3 DNA: TGTGCCAGCAGCTCGGCGGCACAGGGGGCAGCTAACTATGGCTACACCTTC
CDR3 protein: CASSSAAQGAANYGYTF
V gene: TRBV5-6
J gene: TRBJ1-2
clone size: NA
D gene: TRBD1

CDR3 DNA: TGCGCCAGCAGCTCGGAGGGACAGGGGGCGTCGAACGAGCAGTACTTC
CDR3 protein: CASSSEGQGASNEQYF
V gene: TRBV5-1
J gene: TRBJ2-7
clone size: once
D gene: TRBD1

CDR3 DNA: TGTGCCAGCATCGACAGGGGGCGGTTGAGCACTGAAGCTTTCTTT
CDR3 protein: CASIDRGRLSTEAFF
V gene: TRBV5-5
J gene: TRBJ1-1
clone size: NA
D gene: TRBD1

CDR3 DNA: TGTGCCAGCAGCTCCAGGGCTAGGAAAAGCTCCTACAATGAGCAGTTCTTC
CDR3 protein: CASSSRARKSSYNEQFF
V gene: TRBV7-9
J gene: TRBJ2-1
clone size: NA
D gene: NA

CDR3 DNA: TGTGCCAGCAGAGGACAGCGGGAGTATCGGGCCTACACCTTC
CDR3 protein: CASRGQREYRAYTF
V gene: TRBV5-6
J gene: TRBJ1-2
clone size: once
D gene: NA

CDR3 DNA: TGTGCCAGCAATCTAGCGGGGGAGACCGGGGAGCTGTTTTTT
CDR3 protein: CASNLAGETGELFF
V gene: TRBV2
J gene: TRBJ2-2
clone size: NA
D gene: TRBD2

CDR3 DNA: TGTGCCATCAGTGTACTAGCGGGACCCACCGAGCAGTACTTC
CDR3 protein: CAISVLAGPTEQYF
V gene: TRBV10-3
J gene: TRBJ2-7
clone size: NA
D gene: TRBD2

CDR3 DNA: TGTGCCAGTAGTATGTCACAGGGATACCCGAACACTGAAGCTTTCTTT
CDR3 protein: CASSMSQGYPNTEAFF
V gene: TRBV19
J gene: TRBJ1-1
clone size: once
D gene: NA

CDR3 DNA: TGCGCCAGCAGCCAAGCTTTCTGGCAGTTACATACTGAAGCTTTCTTT
CDR3 protein: CASSQAFWQLHTEAFF
V gene: TRBV4-1
J gene: TRBJ1-1
clone size: NA
D gene: NA

CDR3 DNA: TGCAGCGTTGTACGGGAGACCCAGTACTTC
CDR3 protein: CSVVRETQYF
V gene: TRBV29-1
J gene: TRBJ2-5
clone size: NA
D gene: NA

CDR3 DNA: TGTGCCAGCAGTTACGAGGGGACAGGACTGAACACTGAAGCTTTCTTT
CDR3 protein: CASSYEGTGLNTEAFF
V gene: TRBV6-5
J gene: TRBJ1-1
clone size: NA
D gene: TRBD1

CDR3 DNA: TGCGCCAGCAGCCAGAACTGGGCATCGAACACTGAAGCTTTCTTT
CDR3 protein: CASSQNWASNTEAFF
V gene: TRBV4-1
J gene: TRBJ1-1
clone size: NA
D gene: NA

CDR3 DNA: TGCGCCAGCAGTCCCGGGAATCAGCCCCAGCATTTT
CDR3 protein: CASSPGNQPQHF
V gene: TRBV10-1
J gene: TRBJ1-5
clone size: NA
D gene: NA

CDR3 DNA: TGTGCCAGCAGCCCGGGATCCTCCAGCAATGAGCAGTTCTTC
CDR3 protein: CASSPGSSSNEQFF
V gene: TRBV27
J gene: TRBJ2-1
clone size: NA
D gene: NA

CDR3 DNA: TGCGCCAGTGGACAAGCCAAAGCGAACACCGGGGAGCTGTTTTTT
CDR3 protein: CASGQAKANTGELFF
V gene: TRBV10-1
J gene: TRBJ2-2
clone size: few
D gene: NA

CDR3 DNA: TGTGCCAGCAGCGGGTGGGACAGGGCGAGCGGAAGGGTTGGCTACACCTTC
CDR3 protein: CASSGWDRASGRVGYTF
V gene: TRBV9
J gene: TRBJ1-2
clone size: few
D gene: TRBD1

CDR3 DNA: TGTGCCAGCAGCCAAGAGCATCCGGGACGGGGGGATTCACCCCTCCACTTT
CDR3 protein: CASSQEHPGRGDSPLHF
V gene: TRBV4-2
J gene: TRBJ1-6
clone size: NA
D gene: NA

CDR3 DNA: TGCGCCAGCAGCCAAGTATTCGTCGGTCCCGCCGGTGGCTACACCTTC
CDR3 protein: CASSQVFVGPAGGYTF
V gene: TRBV4-3
J gene: TRBJ1-2
clone size: NA
D gene: NA

CDR3 DNA: TGTGCCAGTAGTCCGATGACCGGGACTGCCAACTACGAGCAGTACTTC
CDR3 protein: CASSPMTGTANYEQYF
V gene: TRBV19
J gene: TRBJ2-7
clone size: once
D gene: NA

CDR3 DNA: TGCAGCGTCCAGGGTGCAAACTATGGCTACACCTTC
CDR3 protein: CSVQGANYGYTF
V gene: TRBV29-1
J gene: TRBJ1-2
clone size: once
D gene: NA

CDR3 DNA: TGTGCCATCAGTGGGGCCCTGGCGGGAGCCGCCGGGGAGCTGTTTTTT
CDR3 protein: CAISGALAGAAGELFF
V gene: TRBV10-3
J gene: TRBJ2-2
clone size: NA
D gene: TRBD2

CDR3 DNA: TGTGCCAGCAGCCAAGAGGCAGGGGGCAGGTATGGCTACACCTTC
CDR3 protein: CASSQEAGGRYGYTF
V gene: TRBV4-2
J gene: TRBJ1-2
clone size: NA
D gene: TRBD1

CDR3 DNA: TGTGCCAGCAGCAACCTCATAGCGGATACGCAGTATTTT
CDR3 protein: CASSNLIADTQYF
V gene: TRBV7-9
J gene: TRBJ2-3
clone size: NA
D gene: NA

CDR3 DNA: TGTGCCTGGAGTCGAGGATGGAACACTGAAGCTTTCTTT
CDR3 protein: CAWSRGWNTEAFF
V gene: TRBV30
J gene: TRBJ1-1
clone size: NA
D gene: NA

CDR3 DNA: TGTGCCAGCAGGCCAGCGGGGGGGCTCTCCTACAATGAGCAGTTCTTC
CDR3 protein: CASRPAGGLSYNEQFF
V gene: TRBV27
J gene: TRBJ2-1
clone size: NA
D gene: TRBD2

CDR3 DNA: TGTGCCAGCAGCTTTTGGGCAGGGGGCCATCCTAGCACAGATACGCAGTATTTT
CDR3 protein: CASSFWAGGHPSTDTQYF
V gene: TRBV7-9
J gene: TRBJ2-3
clone size: NA
D gene: TRBD1

CDR3 DNA: TGTGCCAGCAGTGCGACTAGTACGGGGCTCAATGAGCAGTTCTTC
CDR3 protein: CASSATSTGLNEQFF
V gene: TRBV25-1
J gene: TRBJ2-1
clone size: NA
D gene: NA

CDR3 DNA: TGTGCCAGCAGCCCCTACGGGACAGAAAACACCATATATTTT
CDR3 protein: CASSPYGTENTIYF
V gene: TRBV7-6
J gene: TRBJ1-3
clone size: NA
D gene: TRBD1

CDR3 DNA: TGTGCCAGCAGTTACCCGGGACTAGGGAGCTACGAGCAGTACTTC
CDR3 protein: CASSYPGLGSYEQYF
V gene: TRBV6-6
J gene: TRBJ2-7
clone size: NA
D gene: TRBD2

CDR3 DNA: TGCGCCAGCAGCCATGGGACTACCGACACCGGGGAGCTGTTTTTT
CDR3 protein: CASSHGTTDTGELFF
V gene: TRBV4-1
J gene: TRBJ2-2
clone size: NA
D gene: TRBD2

CDR3 DNA: TGTGCCAGCAGCAGGGGGAATTCCTACGAGCAGTACTTC
CDR3 protein: CASSRGNSYEQYF
V gene: TRBV5-4
J gene: TRBJ2-7
clone size: once
D gene: NA

CDR3 DNA: TGTGCCAGCAGCTACAGGGGTGTTTCACCCCTCCACTTT
CDR3 protein: CASSYRGVSPLHF
V gene: TRBV7-2
J gene: TRBJ1-6
clone size: NA
D gene: TRBD1

CDR3 DNA: TGTGCCAGTAGTGCTACTAAACCCCCACAGGGCAATAATGAAAAACTGTTTTTT
CDR3 protein: CASSATKPPQGNNEKLFF
V gene: TRBV19
J gene: TRBJ1-4
clone size: NA
D gene: NA

CDR3 DNA: TGTGCCAGCAGTGAGCACAGGGGGCGCTCAAAATTCTTC
CDR3 protein: CASSEHRGRSKFF
V gene: TRBV6-5
J gene: TRBJ2-7
clone size: once
D gene: TRBD1

CDR3 DNA: TGTGCCAGCAGTTACGTCCGGACTCGGGTCTCCTACGAGCAGTACTTC
CDR3 protein: CASSYVRTRVSYEQYF
V gene: TRBV6-5
J gene: TRBJ2-7
clone size: NA
D gene: NA

CDR3 DNA: TGTGCCATCAGTGATACTGGGGGGGCCGTGGCGGGCGAGCAGTACTTC
CDR3 protein: CAISDTGGAVAGEQYF
V gene: TRBV10-3
J gene: TRBJ2-7
clone size: once
D gene: NA

CDR3 DNA: TGTGCCAGCAGCTTAGACAGGGAGGGTGAGCAGTTCTTC
CDR3 protein: CASSLDREGEQFF
V gene: TRBV11-3
J gene: TRBJ2-1
clone size: NA
D gene: TRBD2

CDR3 DNA: TGCAGCGTTGTGGGGGGGCAGGATAACACCGGGGAGCTGTTTTTT
CDR3 protein: CSVVGGQDNTGELFF
V gene: TRBV29-1
J gene: TRBJ2-2
clone size: NA
D gene: NA

CDR3 DNA: TGTGCCAGCAGCGTACTTAAGGGGGCGACCGGGGAGCTGTTTTTT
CDR3 protein: CASSVLKGATGELFF
V gene: TRBV9
J gene: TRBJ2-2
clone size: NA
D gene: TRBD1

CDR3 DNA: TGTGCCAGCAGCCCCTTTTTAGCGGGGTCCTACGAGCAGTACTTC
CDR3 protein: CASSPFLAGSYEQYF
V gene: TRBV9
J gene: TRBJ2-7
clone size: NA
D gene: TRBD2

CDR3 DNA: TGTGCCAGTAGTGTCTCCCCGACAGGCGTTAGCACAGATACGCAGTATTTT
CDR3 protein: CASSVSPTGVSTDTQYF
V gene: TRBV19
J gene: TRBJ2-3
clone size: NA
D gene: NA

CDR3 DNA: TGTGCCAGCAGTGCCCCGGGAATCGCCAAAAACAGTCAGTACTTC
CDR3 protein: CASSAPGIAKNSQYF
V gene: TRBV6-1
J gene: TRBJ2-4
clone size: NA
D gene: NA

CDR3 DNA: TGTGCCAGTAGTATAACAAGACTGCCCGAGGACCTACAGGGGGCTCTCGAGACCCAGTACTTC
CDR3 protein: CASSITRLPEDLQGALETQYF
V gene: TRBV19
J gene: TRBJ2-5
clone size: NA
D gene: TRBD1

CDR3 DNA: TGTGCCAGTAGTCCCGGGACAGGGACATCCTACGAGCAGTACTTC
CDR3 protein: CASSPGTGTSYEQYF
V gene: TRBV19
J gene: TRBJ2-7
clone size: NA
D gene: TRBD1

CDR3 DNA: TGTGCCAGCAGTGAGAGTGGAGATCAGCCCCAGCATTTT
CDR3 protein: CASSESGDQPQHF
V gene: TRBV2
J gene: TRBJ1-5
clone size: NA
D gene: NA

CDR3 DNA: TGTGCCAGTAGTCGACAGGGGGCCCGGAGAGGCTACACCTTC
CDR3 protein: CASSRQGARRGYTF
V gene: TRBV19
J gene: TRBJ1-2
clone size: NA
D gene: TRBD1

CDR3 DNA: TGTGCCAGTTGGGACTACGCAAGCTCCTACGAGCAGTACTTC
CDR3 protein: CASWDYASSYEQYF
V gene: TRBV6-1
J gene: TRBJ2-7
clone size: NA
D gene: TRBD2

CDR3 DNA: TGTGCCAGCAGCTTGAGGATTCTAGCGGGGGCGAACACCGGGGAGCTGTTTTTT
CDR3 protein: CASSLRILAGANTGELFF
V gene: TRBV5-6
J gene: TRBJ2-2
clone size: NA
D gene: TRBD2

CDR3 DNA: TGTGCCAGCAGCAAAGAGTTGGGGAGCTCCTACAATGAGCAGTTCTTC
CDR3 protein: CASSKELGSSYNEQFF
V gene: TRBV21-1
J gene: TRBJ2-1
clone size: few
D gene: NA

CDR3 DNA: TGTGCCAGCAGTGGCGGACAGAGGCAAGGCTATGGCTACACCTTC
CDR3 protein: CASSGGQRQGYGYTF
V gene: TRBV6-5
J gene: TRBJ1-2
clone size: NA
D gene: NA

CDR3 DNA: TGCGCCAGCAGCCAACTAGCGACTAACACAGATACGCAGTATTTT
CDR3 protein: CASSQLATNTDTQYF
V gene: TRBV4-3
J gene: TRBJ2-3
clone size: NA
D gene: NA

CDR3 DNA: TGTGCCAGCAGATACGAGCGTCCGGGAGCTTCCTACGAGCAGTACTTC
CDR3 protein: CASRYERPGASYEQYF
V gene: TRBV6-6
J gene: TRBJ2-7
clone size: once
D gene: NA

CDR3 DNA: TGTGCCAGCAGACCTTCCGGGACAGGGGGCAATGAGCAGTTCTTC
CDR3 protein: CASRPSGTGGNEQFF
V gene: TRBV6-1
J gene: TRBJ2-1
clone size: NA
D gene: TRBD1

CDR3 DNA: TGTGCCAGCAGCTTCTACAGTTCCTACGAGCAGTACTTC
CDR3 protein: CASSFYSSYEQYF
V gene: TRBV11-2
J gene: TRBJ2-7
clone size: NA
D gene: NA